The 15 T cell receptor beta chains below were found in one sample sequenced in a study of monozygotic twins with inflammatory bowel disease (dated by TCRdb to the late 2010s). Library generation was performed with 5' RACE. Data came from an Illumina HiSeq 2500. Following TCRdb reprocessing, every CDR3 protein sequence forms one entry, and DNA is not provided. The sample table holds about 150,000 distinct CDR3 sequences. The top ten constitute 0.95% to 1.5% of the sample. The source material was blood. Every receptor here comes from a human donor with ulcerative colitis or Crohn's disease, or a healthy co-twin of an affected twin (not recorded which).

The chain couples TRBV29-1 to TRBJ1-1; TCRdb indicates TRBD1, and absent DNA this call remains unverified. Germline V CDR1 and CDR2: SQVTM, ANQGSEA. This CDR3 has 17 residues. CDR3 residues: CSVEGTGPSFMNTEVFF.

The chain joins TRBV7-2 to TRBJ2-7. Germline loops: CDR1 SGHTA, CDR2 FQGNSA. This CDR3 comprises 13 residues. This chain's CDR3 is CASSLGTTREQYF.

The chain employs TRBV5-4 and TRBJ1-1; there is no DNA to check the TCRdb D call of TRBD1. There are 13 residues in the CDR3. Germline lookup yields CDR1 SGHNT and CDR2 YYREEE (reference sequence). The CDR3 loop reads CASSLGQGPEAFF.

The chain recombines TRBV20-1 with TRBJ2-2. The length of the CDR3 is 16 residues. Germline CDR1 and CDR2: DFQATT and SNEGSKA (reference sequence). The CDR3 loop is CSARDRRVLNTGELFF.

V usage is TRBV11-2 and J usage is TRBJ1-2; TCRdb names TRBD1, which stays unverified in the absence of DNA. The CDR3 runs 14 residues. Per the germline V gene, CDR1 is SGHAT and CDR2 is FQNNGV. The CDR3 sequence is CASSLAETGLGYTF.

CDR3 loop: CASSPIADSYEQYF. The chain is built from TRBV12-3 or TRBV12-4 and TRBJ2-7. This CDR3 has 14 amino acids.

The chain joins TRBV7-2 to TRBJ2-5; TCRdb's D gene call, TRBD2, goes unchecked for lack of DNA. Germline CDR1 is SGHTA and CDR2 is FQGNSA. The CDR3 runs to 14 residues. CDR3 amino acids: CASIGSLLPGTQYF.

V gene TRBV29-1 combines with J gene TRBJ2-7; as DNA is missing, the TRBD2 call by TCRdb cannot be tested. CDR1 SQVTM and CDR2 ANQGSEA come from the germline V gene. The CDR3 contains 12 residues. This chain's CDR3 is CSVEPPGSEQYF.

CDR3 amino acids: CASSLAEVGEQYF. V is TRBV7-6 and J is TRBJ2-7. Germline V lookup: CDR1 SGHVS, CDR2 FNYEAQ. The CDR3 extends over 13 amino acids.

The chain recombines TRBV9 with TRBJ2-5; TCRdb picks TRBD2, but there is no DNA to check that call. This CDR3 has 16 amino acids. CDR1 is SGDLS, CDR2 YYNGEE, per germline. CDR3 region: CASSVAVLAGGETQYF.

The CDR3: CASSTLAGAAYEQYF. This rearrangement joins TRBV11-2 to TRBJ2-7; TCRdb's D call, TRBD2, is unchecked because there is no DNA. In germline, CDR1 is SGHAT, CDR2 FQNNGV. The CDR3 runs 15 residues.

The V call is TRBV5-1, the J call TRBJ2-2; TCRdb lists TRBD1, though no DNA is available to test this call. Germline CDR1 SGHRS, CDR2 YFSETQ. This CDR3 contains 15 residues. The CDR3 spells CASSQDRSQTGELFF.

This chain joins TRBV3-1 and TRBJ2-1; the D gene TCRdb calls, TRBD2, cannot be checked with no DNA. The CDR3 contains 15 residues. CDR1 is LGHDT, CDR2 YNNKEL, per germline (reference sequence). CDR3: CASSQGTSGPNEQFF.

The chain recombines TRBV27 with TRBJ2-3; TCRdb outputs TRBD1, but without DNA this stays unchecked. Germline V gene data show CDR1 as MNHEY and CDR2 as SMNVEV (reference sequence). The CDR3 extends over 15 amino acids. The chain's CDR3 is CASSLSPGSTDTQYF.

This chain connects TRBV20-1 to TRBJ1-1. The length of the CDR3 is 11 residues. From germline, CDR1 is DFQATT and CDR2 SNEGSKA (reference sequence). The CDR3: CSARPNTEAFF.